This T cell receptor beta chain was identified in a study of blood T cell repertoires in COVID-19. Across the study: Sources were T cells, B-cell-depleted T cells, or PBMCs; the material itself was cDNA or gDNA.

The V end lost 10 bases, the J end lost 0 bases, and 19 bases lay between the germline ends. Germline CDR1 MDHEN, CDR2 SYDVKM. The CDR3 has 16 residues. Clinical history reported by participants formed the basis on which cohorts were assigned. In Cohort 3, a recovered donor had either two negative PCRs, clearance, or symptom resolution. Authors' processing steps: Estimation of nucleated cell counts relied on the amplification of reference gene primers. The protocol was immunoSEQ multiplex PCR, while the TCRdb copy is restricted to in-frame clones and leaves out a portion. V, J and clone size are taken as reported in that table, and D and trimming were inferred from the DNA itself. The table shows more than 300,000 clones, with 88% occurring only once.

This chain joins TRBV28 and TRBJ1-5; possible D gene TRBD1, 6 bases. The material sequenced was PBMCs or T cells enriched from blood (not recorded which). The sequence was collected from a woman between 18 and 30 years old who had recovered from COVID-19. As DNA, the CDR3 is TGTGCCATACAGGGTGTAGGGTCGTATAGCAATCAGCCCCAGCATTTT. Protein product: CAIQGVGSYSNQPQHF.